This T cell receptor beta chain was captured in a study of beta chain features in type 1 diabetes. As every portion of the isolated RNA was reverse transcribed, the sequencing read expressed TCRB transcripts. The assay was immunoSEQ multiplex PCR, and TCRdb's table has in-frame clones only and misses some. The data contain fewer than 550,000 clones, about 10% of them singletons. This clone was counted between two and nine times. There are 14 residues in the CDR3. After removal of 5 bases from V and 4 bases from J, the junction contained 6 bases not matched to a gene. Germline CDR1 reads SGHTA; CDR2 reads FQGNSA.

The sequence came from a woman aged 18-29 years in good health. Sequencing was carried out using naive CD4+ T cells from blood. This chain uses TRBV7-2 with TRBJ1-2; 8 bases are a match to TRBD1. The CDR3 sequence is CASSVRDRTYGYTF. The DNA of the CDR3 is TGTGCCAGCAGCGTCCGGGACAGGACCTATGGCTACACCTTC.